This T cell receptor (beta chain) was sequenced in a study of shared T cell receptors in the human thymus. The trim removed 3 bases at V and 2 bases at J, leaving 10 bases unmatched. The CDR3 spans 17 residues. Per germline, CDR1 MGHDK and CDR2 SYGVNS. This clone was found a few times. The method was immunoSEQ multiplex PCR; TCRdb's version includes in-frame clones alone and lacks a portion of them. Of roughly 550,000 clones in the sample, around 78% were seen once. In addition, the sample was reused for a study of human thymus T cells. This second study says: Infants, healthy and Finnish, who were having corrective surgery for congenital heart defects served as donors. Thymus tissue for the work was resected from patients undergoing corrective heart surgery. Thymic as well as blood repertoires seemed to favor certain V and J genes unevenly. Highly overlapping thymic repertoires among unrelated individuals were reported in related research.

The J gene is TRBJ2-3, the V gene TRBV25-1; 8 positions match TRBD2. Sequencing used thymocytes. The sequence came from a boy in the first two years of life with a congenital heart defect. This CDR3 reads CASSDSMTGGLTDTQYF. CDR3 bases: TGTGCCAGCAGTGATTCGATGACGGGAGGGCTCACAGATACGCAGTATTTT.